What follows are 10 T cell receptor beta chains derived from one specimen sequenced in a study of cytomegalovirus exposure and HLA in healthy donors. PCR involved 60 Vbeta and 13 Jbeta primers. Libraries were prepared by immunoSEQ multiplex PCR; TCRdb keeps only in-frame clonotypes and omits some of them. This table holds about 140,000 clones, under 90% found once. The specimen sequenced was PBMCs. The receptors were gathered from a man aged 35-49 years in good health and CMV-seronegative.

The chain combines TRBV18 with TRBJ2-5; a possible D gene is TRBD2 (5 bases). Per germline, CDR1 KGHSH and CDR2 LQKENI. There are 13 residues in the CDR3. V shed 3 bases and J shed 5 bases, with 10 bases lying between them. CDR3 DNA: TGTGCCAGCTCACCCCCTAGCACGGAGACCCAGTACTTC. Amino acid sequence: CASSPPSTETQYF.

Only one count was recorded for this clone. The chain is built from TRBV5-1 and TRBJ2-7; no reliable D call. CDR3 length equals 15 residues. V lost 4 bases and J lost 0, with 14 bases in between. Germline CDR1 reads SGHRS; CDR2 reads YFSETQ. The CDR3 DNA reads as TGCGCCAGCAGCCCACGGGTGAGGAACTCCTACGAGCAGTACTTC. Translating it yields CASSPRVRNSYEQYF.

J is TRBJ1-5 and V is TRBV4-3, with D perhaps matching TRBD1 (6 bases). This CDR3 is built from 16 residues. V dropped 4 bases and J dropped 3 bases, with 16 bases sitting between them. CDR1 is LGHNA and CDR2 is YSLEER in the germline V gene. For the CDR3, the DNA is TGCGCCAGCAGCCTTAATCCGGACAGATTCAATCAGCCCCAGCATTTT. Amino acids: CASSLNPDRFNQPQHF.

This chain connects TRBV10-2 to TRBJ2-7, with D tentatively TRBD2 (6 bases). The V end lost 7 bases, the J end lost 6 bases, and 16 bases lay between the germline ends. This CDR3 contains 13 residues. CDR1 and CDR2 (germline): WSHSY, SAAADI. In DNA form, the CDR3 reads TGCGCCAGCAAGCCGGGAGTAGCTACCGAGCAGTACTTC. This translates into CASKPGVATEQYF.

The CDR3 spells CASGTRTVNTEAFF. The CDR3 region has the DNA TGTGCTAGTGGCACCCGGACAGTGAACACTGAAGCTTTCTTT. V and J are TRBV12-5 and TRBJ1-1; weak D call: TRBD1 (6 bases). This CDR3 comprises 14 residues. Germline CDR1 and CDR2: LGHNT and FRNRAP. The V end lost 6 bases, the J end lost 0 bases, and 11 bases lay between the germline ends.

This rearrangement joins TRBV4-3 to TRBJ2-7; the match to TRBD2 covers 8 bases. The CDR3 has 15 amino acids. Germline V gene lookup returns CDR1 LGHNA and CDR2 YSLEER. V shed 0 bases, J shed 3 bases, and the junction held 4 bases outside the gene matches. The DNA of the CDR3 is TGCGCCAGCAGCCAAGAGGCGCGGGGGGTCTACGAGCAGTACTTC. Its translation is CASSQEARGVYEQYF.

This chain uses TRBV19 with TRBJ2-7; TRBD2 matches 7 bases. V lost 3 bases, J lost 2 bases, and 7 bases stayed unmatched. Germline loops: CDR1 LNHDA, CDR2 SQIVND (reference sequence). The CDR3 runs 15 residues. CDR3 residues: CASSIGRGGTYEQYF. As DNA, the CDR3 is TGTGCCAGTAGTATTGGGAGGGGCGGTACCTACGAGCAGTACTTC.

The chain carries TRBV21-1 and TRBJ2-1; the DNA was not used to check the table's D call, TRBD2. TRBV21-1 constitutes a pseudogene. The CDR3 consists of 15 residues. The chain's CDR3 is CASSKGSRGDNEQFF. In DNA, the CDR3 is TGTGCCAGCAGCAAAGGATCGCGGGGGGACAATGAGCAGTTCTTC.

This rearrangement joins TRBV6-4 to TRBJ2-2; 10 positions match TRBD2. Per the germline V gene, CDR1 is MRHNA and CDR2 is SNTAGT. This CDR3 is 15 amino acids long. J lost 3 bases, V lost 2 bases, and 0 bases had no gene match. In nucleotides, the CDR3 is TGTGCCAGCAGTGACAGCGGGGGGGACACCGGGGAGCTGTTTTTT. As protein: CASSDSGGDTGELFF.

This chain joins TRBV5-6 and TRBJ1-2, with unresolved D. V was shortened by 4 bases and J by 4 bases, with 14 bases between the two germline ends. CDR1 SGHDT and CDR2 YYEEEE come from the germline V gene. The CDR3 contains 14 residues. In nucleotides, the CDR3 is TGTGCCAGCAGCACTGGTCAGACTGTCTATGGCTACACCTTC. It translates to CASSTGQTVYGYTF. The full variable domain, in which reference TRBV5-6 and TRBJ1-2 provide the parts outside the CDR3, is DAGVTQSPTHLIKTRGQQVTLRCSPKSGHDTVSWYQQALGQGPQFIFQYYEEEERQRGNFPDRFSGHQFPNYSSELNVNALLLGDSALYLCASSTGQTVYGYTFGSGTRLTVV.